The next 23 T cell receptor beta chains were all read from a single sample in a study of shared clonotypes between healthy human individuals (dated by TCRdb to 2019 to 2021). Libraries were prepared through the immunoSEQ multiplex PCR assay. TCRdb's version of the immuneACCESS table is confined to in-frame rearrangements and falls short of the full clone set. An unresolved V gene accounts for under half of the shortfall where checked; the remainder is of unknown origin. Recorded for this sample are about 960,000 clones; around three quarters of them occurred a single time. Roughly 1.5% of the sample rests with the top ten. The sequenced sample was memory CD4+ T cells sorted from blood. Sample cell subset or site, as interpreted from the label and publication: CD45RA-negative fraction. These receptors originate from a young man in good health.

The genes are TRBV30 and TRBJ2-2; TRBD1 agrees at 10 bases. Germline V lookup: CDR1 GTSNPN, CDR2 SVGIG (reference sequence). V lost 5 bases and J lost 3; bases outside the gene matches: 6. The CDR3 covers 15 residues. CDR3 nucleotide sequence: TGTGCCTGGCTCGCCGGGACAGGGGACACCGGGGAGCTGTTTTTT. It is translated as CAWLAGTGDTGELFF.

The rearrangement links TRBV18 to TRBJ1-1, with D uncertain. CDR1 is KGHSH, CDR2 LQKENI, per germline. This CDR3 has 15 amino acids. V lost 2 bases and J 1 base, leaving 11 bases between the germline ends. The CDR3 DNA reads as TGTGCCAGCTCACCAATAAGGGTAGAGAACACTGAAGCTTTCTTT. As protein: CASSPIRVENTEAFF.

This clone was observed a single time. V and J are TRBV11-2 and TRBJ2-7; no definite D call. V was shortened by 2 bases and J by 7 bases, with 6 bases between the two germline ends. Germline V gives CDR1 SGHAT, CDR2 FQNNGV. CDR3 size: 11 residues. In DNA, the CDR3 is TGTGCCAGCAGCTTAATGAAGGAGCAGTACTTC. Translating gives CASSLMKEQYF. The variable domain in full, completed from reference TRBV11-2 and TRBJ2-7, reads EAGVAQSPRYKIIEKRQSVAFWCNPISGHATLYWYQQILGQGPKLLIQFQNNGVVDDSQLPKDRFSAERLKGVDSTLKIQPAKLEDSAVYLCASSLMKEQYFGPGTRLTVT.

The CDR3 region is CASSFKGGTTWTSGDYEQYF. CDR3 sequence (DNA): TGCGCCAGCAGCTTCAAGGGCGGCACGACCTGGACTAGCGGAGATTACGAGCAGTACTTC. The rearrangement joins TRBV5-1 to TRBJ2-7; the match to TRBD2 covers 10 bases. The CDR3 is made up of 20 amino acids. V was clipped by 2 bases and J by 4 bases; unmatched bases: 21. Germline-derived CDR1 and CDR2 are SGHRS and YFSETQ.

Details on this clone: Other DNA sequences from this sample encode an identical CDR3 as well. The chain uses TRBV6-6 and TRBJ2-5; no firm D call. Germline CDR1 is MNHNY and CDR2 is SVGAGI (reference sequence). This CDR3 is built from 12 residues. V lost 0 bases and J lost 5, with 4 bases in between. Here the CDR3 reads CASSYSVETQYF. The CDR3 nucleotides read TGTGCCAGCAGTTACTCGGTGGAGACCCAGTACTTC.

The rearrangement links TRBV5-4 to TRBJ2-7, with a possible D match to TRBD1 (5 bases). The CDR3 loop spans 14 amino acids. Germline V gives CDR1 SGHNT, CDR2 YYREEE (reference sequence). Trimming removed 0 bases at V and 4 bases at J, with 11 bases between. CDR3 sequence reads: CASSLDQGLYEQYF. The DNA for the CDR3 is TGTGCCAGCAGCTTGGACCAGGGTCTTTACGAGCAGTACTTC. Combining the CDR3 with reference TRBV5-4 and TRBJ2-7 gives the whole variable domain ETGVTQSPTHLIKTRGQQVTLRCSSQSGHNTVSWYQQALGQGPQFIFQYYREEENGRGNFPPRFSGLQFPNYSSELNVNALELDDSALYLCASSLDQGLYEQYFGPGTRLTVT.

With regard to this clone: A much more abundant neighbour one base away suggests this may be a read error. The rearrangement joins TRBV5-4 to TRBJ2-5, with 7 bases matching TRBD1. V lost 4 bases, J lost 5 bases, and 5 bases stayed unmatched. The CDR3 totals 13 residues. CDR1 and CDR2 from the germline V gene are SGHNT and YYREEE (reference sequence). CDR3 coding DNA: TGTGCCAGCAGCGCCGACAGGGAGGAGACCCAGTACTTC. This sequence encodes CASSADREETQYF.

The chain links TRBV10-2 to TRBJ2-7; 13 nucleotides line up with TRBD2. This CDR3 is built from 15 residues. Trimming took 5 bases from V and 1 from J; bases not matched to a gene: 2. The germline V gene has CDR1 WSHSY and CDR2 SAAADI. DNA of the CDR3: TGCGCCAGCAGTACGGGACTAGCGGGATCCTACGAGCAGTACTTC. Translated, it gives CASSTGLAGSYEQYF.

This chain joins TRBV6-5 and TRBJ1-1; D may be TRBD1 (5 bases). The V gene's germline CDR1 is MNHEY and CDR2 SVGAGI. The CDR3 loop spans 15 amino acids. The V end lost 5 bases, the J end lost 1 base, and 14 bases lay between the germline ends. CDR3 residues: CASSPHGGENTEAFF. DNA of the CDR3: TGTGCCAGCAGTCCCCACGGGGGGGAGAACACTGAAGCTTTCTTT.

There are a few counts of this clone. This sequence joins TRBV29-1 and TRBJ2-7; the D call may be TRBD1 or TRBD2 (5 bases each). This CDR3 comprises 12 residues. Germline loops: CDR1 SQVTM, CDR2 ANQGSEA. The ends were cut back, 7 bases at V and 4 bases at J, with 14 bases in the middle. The CDR3 loop is CSARRGSYEQYF. In nucleotides, the CDR3 is TGCAGCGCCCGACGGGGCTCTTACGAGCAGTACTTC.

This chain links TRBV7-6 with TRBJ2-4; 10 bases agree with TRBD2. The CDR3 has 17 amino acids. Trimming at V came to 5 bases and at J to 0 bases, leaving 7 bases not matched to a gene. The V gene's germline CDR1 is SGHVS and CDR2 FNYEAQ. In nucleotides, the CDR3 is TGTGCCAGCAGCCCGTCCACTAGCGGGGAAGCCAAAAACATTCAGTACTTC. It codes for CASSPSTSGEAKNIQYF.

V and J are TRBV11-2 and TRBJ2-7; 12 nucleotides agree with TRBD2. Germline assignment: CDR1 SGHAT and CDR2 FQNNGV. The junction had 6 bases not matched to a gene; V was cut back by 3 bases and J by 0 bases. The CDR3 runs 17 residues. CDR3 protein: CASSLTSGGQSSYEQYF. DNA for the CDR3: TGTGCCAGCAGCTTGACTAGCGGGGGCCAAAGCTCCTACGAGCAGTACTTC.

J is TRBJ1-1 and V is TRBV5-4; possibly TRBD1 for D (6 bases). Deletions cut 3 bases from V and 2 bases from J, with 11 bases between. The CDR3 contains 14 residues. The germline V gene has CDR1 SGHNT and CDR2 YYREEE (reference sequence). The CDR3 here is CASSSRTANTEAFF. The CDR3 nucleotides are TGTGCCAGCAGCTCCCGGACAGCTAACACTGAAGCTTTCTTT. The variable domain in full, with the rest retrieved from reference TRBV5-4 and TRBJ1-1, is ETGVTQSPTHLIKTRGQQVTLRCSSQSGHNTVSWYQQALGQGPQFIFQYYREEENGRGNFPPRFSGLQFPNYSSELNVNALELDDSALYLCASSSRTANTEAFFGQGTRLTVV.

This chain joins TRBV5-1 and TRBJ1-6; 9 bases agree with TRBD1. After removal of 2 bases from V and 7 bases from J, the junction contained 4 bases not matched to a gene. CDR1 is SGHRS, CDR2 YFSETQ, per germline. The CDR3 totals 15 residues. The DNA of the CDR3 is TGCGCCAGCAGCTTCGCGGGACAGGGAAATTCACCCCTCCACTTT. Translated, it gives CASSFAGQGNSPLHF.

This sequence joins TRBV4-1 and TRBJ2-7; TRBD2 is a possible D gene (5 bases). This CDR3 contains 16 residues. Germline assignment: CDR1 MGHRA and CDR2 YSYEKL. V was cut by 0 bases and J by 2 bases, with 14 bases left in between. CDR3 bases: TGCGCCAGCAGCCAAGAATTCCCTAGCTGGGCCTACGAGCAGTACTTC. As protein: CASSQEFPSWAYEQYF.

V is TRBV7-2 and J is TRBJ2-1, with D unresolved. Germline V gives CDR1 SGHTA, CDR2 FQGNSA. V was trimmed by 3 bases and J by 7 bases, leaving 13 bases between them. This CDR3 contains 14 residues. Written as DNA, the CDR3 is TGTGCCAGCAGCTTTGCAGAAGTCGTAAATGAGCAGTTCTTC. As protein: CASSFAEVVNEQFF.

This clone was observed a few times. The chain uses TRBV25-1 and TRBJ1-6; D is unresolved. Germline V gives CDR1 MGHDK, CDR2 SYGVNS. The CDR3 is made up of 13 amino acids. V shed 2 bases and J shed 13 bases, with 12 bases lying between them. The chain's CDR3 is CASSEPTSRPLHF. As DNA, the CDR3 is TGTGCCAGCAGTGAACCCACGTCTAGGCCCCTCCACTTT.

The chain joins TRBV27 to TRBJ2-5; TRBD2 might be the D (6 bases). This CDR3 contains 13 residues. V lost 5 bases and J lost 3, with 10 bases in between. Germline V CDR1 and CDR2: MNHEY, SMNVEV (reference sequence). CDR3 in amino acids: CASSPEREETQYF. As DNA, the CDR3 is TGTGCCAGCAGTCCCGAGCGGGAAGAGACCCAGTACTTC.

With respect to this clone: Other DNA sequences in this sample translate to the same CDR3. The V gene is TRBV5-1, the J gene TRBJ2-2; TRBD2 is a possible D gene (6 bases). V lost 6 bases and J lost 3, with 9 bases in between. CDR3 length: 13 residues. Germline CDR1 reads SGHRS; CDR2 reads YFSETQ. The DNA of the CDR3 is TGCGCCAGCACGTGGGAGGACACCGGGGAGCTGTTTTTT. It yields the protein CASTWEDTGELFF. The variable domain in full, with the rest retrieved from reference TRBV5-1 and TRBJ2-2, is KAGVTQTPRYLIKTRGQQVTLSCSPISGHRSVSWYQQTPGQGLQFLFEYFSETQRNKGNFPGRFSGRQFSNSRSEMNVSTLELGDSALYLCASTWEDTGELFFGEGSRLTVL.

CDR3 sequence (DNA): TGTGCCAGTAGTATGGCGGGACAGGGGGTCGGTTCACCCCTCCACTTT. It is translated as CASSMAGQGVGSPLHF. The chain couples TRBV19 to TRBJ1-6; 11 bases fit TRBD1. CDR3 length: 16 residues. CDR1 LNHDA and CDR2 SQIVND come from the germline V gene (reference sequence). The J segment lost 9 bases and the V segment lost 3 bases, leaving 7 bases of the junction unmatched.

This chain joins TRBV19 and TRBJ1-6; D remains unclear. V shed 3 bases and J shed 7 bases, with 10 bases lying between them. The CDR3 totals 14 residues. From germline, CDR1 is LNHDA and CDR2 SQIVND (reference sequence). The CDR3 spells CASSIGQYNSPLHF. The CDR3 coding sequence is TGTGCCAGTAGTATCGGGCAGTACAATTCACCCCTCCACTTT.

CDR3 protein: CASSLLQGSYEQYF. CDR3 bases: TGTGCCAGCAGTTTATTGCAGGGGTCCTACGAGCAGTACTTC. The chain uses TRBV28 and TRBJ2-7; maybe TRBD1 (6 bases). The CDR3 consists of 14 residues. Between the trimmed V and J ends, which lost 1 base and 1 base, there was a span of 8 bases. Germline CDR1 reads MDHEN; CDR2 reads SYDVKM.

The V gene is TRBV29-1, the J gene TRBJ1-2, with 7 bases lining up with TRBD1. V was clipped by 7 bases and J by 3 bases; unmatched bases: 5. The germline V gene encodes CDR1 SQVTM and CDR2 ANQGSEA. This CDR3 is built from 12 residues. In nucleotides, the CDR3 is TGCAGCGGCGCAGGGGGAGACTATGGCTACACCTTC. It codes for CSGAGGDYGYTF.